In this sample, the clone carrying this T cell receptor beta chain turned up many times. Unique molecular identifiers were used in preparing the TCRbeta library. TCRdb redid the calling of the PCR reads with MiXCR, one entry per CDR3 protein. Here the sample spans just under 550,000 distinct CDR3 sequences, around 20% being singletons. These data originate in a study of T-cell reconstitution after alpha-beta-depleted transplantation in children. Per the germline V gene, CDR1 is SGDLS and CDR2 is YYNGEE. The V end was cut by 5 bases, the J end by 1 base, with 9 bases between. This CDR3 has 13 amino acids.

The source of this sequence is a human donor who donated a stem cell graft to a child with acute lymphoblastic leukemia. Specimen: PBMCs from the stem cell graft donor, collected from the stem cell graft. The chain couples TRBV9 to TRBJ2-5; D remains ambiguous. The CDR3 DNA sequence: TGTGCCAGCAGGGCCCGTCTCCAAGAGACCCAGTACTTC. Protein product: CASRARLQETQYF.